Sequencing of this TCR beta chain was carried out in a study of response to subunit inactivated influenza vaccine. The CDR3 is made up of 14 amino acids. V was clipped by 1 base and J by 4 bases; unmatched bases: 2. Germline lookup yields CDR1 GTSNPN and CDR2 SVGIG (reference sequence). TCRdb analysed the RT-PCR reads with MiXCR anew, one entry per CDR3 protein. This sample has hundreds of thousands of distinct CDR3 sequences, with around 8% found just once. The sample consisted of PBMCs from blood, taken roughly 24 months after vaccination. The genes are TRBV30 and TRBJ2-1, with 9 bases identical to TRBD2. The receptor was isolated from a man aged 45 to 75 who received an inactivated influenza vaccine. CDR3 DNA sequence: TGTGCCTGGAGTGGACTAGCGGCTTACAATGAGCAGTTCTTC. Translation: CAWSGLAAYNEQFF.